The 12 T cell receptor beta chains in this list originate from one sample, sequenced in a study of early stage breast cancer tumors. Only in-frame clones appear in the TCRdb table, and some are missing; sequencing was by immunoSEQ multiplex PCR. The table lists approximately 33,000 clones, 60% to 80% of them singletons. Sequencing was done on a sample of blood. These receptor sequences come from a person aged 40-50 years with breast cancer.

The chain employs TRBV9 and TRBJ2-2; unclear D gene. Trimming stripped 0 bases from V and 2 bases from J, with 5 bases between. From germline, CDR1 is SGDLS and CDR2 YYNGEE. The CDR3 totals 14 residues. The CDR3 protein is CASSVGVNTGELFF. In DNA, the CDR3 is TGTGCCAGCAGCGTAGGGGTTAACACCGGGGAGCTGTTTTTT.

In this sample, this clone turned up once. This chain's CDR3 is CASSRVLSSNEQFF. The CDR3 DNA is TGTGCCAGCAGTCGGGTCCTAAGTAGCAATGAGCAGTTCTTC. The V and J genes are TRBV6-5 and TRBJ2-1; the D is unclear. CDR1 and CDR2 (germline): MNHEY, SVGAGI. The CDR3 loop spans 14 amino acids. V lost 5 bases and J lost 6, with 14 bases in between.

The chain uses TRBV7-2 and TRBJ1-5; D gene uncertain. V was pared by 1 base and J by 5 bases, with 6 bases between. This CDR3 contains 13 residues. Germline CDR1 is SGHTA and CDR2 is FQGNSA. The DNA for the CDR3 is TGTGCCAGCAGCTTAGTTGTGGATCAGCCCCAGCATTTT. Amino acid sequence: CASSLVVDQPQHF.

The chain recombines TRBV6-6 with TRBJ1-1, with 8 bases that match TRBD1. This CDR3 contains 14 residues. With V trimmed by 6 bases and J by 4 bases, 7 bases remained unmatched. Germline V lookup: CDR1 MNHNY, CDR2 SVGAGI (reference sequence). Here the CDR3 DNA reads TGTGCCAGCAGCACCGGACAGGGAGGCACTGAAGCTTTCTTT. It yields the protein CASSTGQGGTEAFF.

V is TRBV7-9 and J is TRBJ2-7; either TRBD1 or TRBD2 may fit D (5 bases each). The germline V and J ends were trimmed by 0 bases and 3 bases, with 12 bases remaining between them. The CDR3 consists of 15 residues. In germline, CDR1 is SEHNR, CDR2 FQNEAQ (reference sequence). The CDR3 coding sequence is TGTGCCAGCAGCTTAGCGGCAACAGGAGGCTACGAGCAGTACTTC. The encoded protein is CASSLAATGGYEQYF.

This clone showed up just once. V gene TRBV11-2 combines with J gene TRBJ1-1; tentatively, D is TRBD1 (5 bases). V was trimmed by 5 bases and J by 6 bases, leaving 10 bases between them. CDR3 length: 12 residues. Germline CDR1 is SGHAT and CDR2 is FQNNGV. For the CDR3, the DNA is TGTGCCAGCAGCCGCGCAGGGCCTGAAGCTTTCTTT. This codes for CASSRAGPEAFF.

The chain employs TRBV6-1 and TRBJ2-1, with D perhaps matching TRBD2 (6 bases). Trimming shortened V by 2 bases and J by 3 bases, and 8 bases separated the two germline ends. The CDR3 consists of 14 residues. Germline assignment: CDR1 MNHNS and CDR2 SASEGT. The CDR3 coding sequence is TGTGCCAGCAGTGAACTAGCGAACTACAATGAGCAGTTCTTC. Protein sequence: CASSELANYNEQFF.

This chain links TRBV25-1 with TRBJ2-7; no firm D call. Germline V CDR1 and CDR2: MGHDK, SYGVNS. Trimming removed 3 bases at V and 3 bases at J, with 0 bases between. The CDR3 is made up of 10 amino acids. The CDR3 region has the DNA TGTGCCAGCAGTGACTACGAGCAGTACTTC. As protein: CASSDYEQYF.

The chain links TRBV2 to TRBJ2-7, with TRBD1 matching over 7 bases. The CDR3 runs 11 residues. V shed 5 bases, J shed 6 bases, and the junction held 1 base outside the gene matches. Germline V gives CDR1 SNHLY, CDR2 FYNNEI. CDR3 in amino acids: CASSYRGEQYF. The CDR3 bases are TGTGCCAGCAGTTACAGGGGCGAGCAGTACTTC.

The chain recombines TRBV11-2 with TRBJ2-1, with 9 bases identical to TRBD2. Germline V gene data show CDR1 as SGHAT and CDR2 as FQNNGV. The CDR3 covers 15 residues. The ends lost 5 bases at V and 4 bases at J; junction bases unmatched: 6. The CDR3: CASSHLTSGYNEQFF. DNA for the CDR3: TGTGCCAGCAGCCATTTGACTAGCGGTTACAATGAGCAGTTCTTC.

This clone has a handful of counts. This chain uses TRBV7-9 with TRBJ1-4; no clear D. The CDR3 runs to 13 residues. V lost 8 bases and J lost 5, with 12 bases in between. Germline values: CDR1 SEHNR, CDR2 FQNEAQ (reference sequence). CDR3 amino acids: CASEGGENEKLFF. The CDR3 DNA follows: TGTGCCAGCGAGGGCGGAGAAAATGAAAAACTGTTTTTT.

This clone was seen a single time. The rearrangement joins TRBV7-9 to TRBJ1-5; D possibly corresponds to TRBD1 (5 bases). This CDR3 has 17 amino acids. Trimming pared 4 bases from V and 7 bases from J, leaving 23 bases between. Germline V gene data show CDR1 as SEHNR and CDR2 as FQNEAQ (reference sequence). CDR3: CASSSSLGREVRQPQHF. The CDR3 DNA reads as TGTGCCAGCAGCTCCTCCCTAGGCAGGGAAGTTCGGCAGCCCCAGCATTTT.